This T cell receptor beta chain was sequenced during a study of graft-versus-host responses after intestinal transplantation. A note on this clone: Its antigen remains unidentified.

Profiled with immunoSEQ multiplex PCR; TCRdb holds only in-frame clones, not every one. Counted here are 99,000 or so clones, less than 90% occurring once; the ten biggest clones make up roughly 0.9%. The CDR3 spans 10 residues. V lost 8 bases to trimming and J lost 3 bases, with 7 bases between them. CDR1 is SQVTM, CDR2 ANQGSEA, per germline. The chain recombines TRBV29-1 with TRBJ1-1, with no clear D. Here the sequenced sample was unstimulated CD4+ T cells sorted from spleen or lymph node cells, taken before intestinal transplant. The sequence came from a human donor who received an intestinal transplant. In nucleotides, the CDR3 is TGCAGCTCTTACGACACTGAAGCTTTCTTT. It encodes CSSYDTEAFF.